This TCR beta chain was profiled in a study of graft-versus-host responses after intestinal transplantation (dated by TCRdb to the early 2020s). Looking at the study overall: Multivisceral, liver-intestinal, or isolated intestinal transplants were received by the recipients. All recipients received anti-thymocyte globulin induction followed by maintenance tacrolimus and steroids for approximately 3 years. Graft-versus-host and host-versus-graft alloreactive T cell clones were tracked in the graft, circulation and bone marrow after intestinal transplantation using bulk TCR-beta CDR3 sequencing. Alloreactive clones were identified by sequencing pre-transplant mixed lymphocyte reaction products and comparing them with unstimulated pre-transplant donor and recipient T cells. The cohort enrolled 20 to 25 intestinal transplant recipients including one retransplant, and a few patients lacking pretransplant specimens were excluded. Donor T cell macrochimerism was defined as a peak of at least 4% donor T cells among recipient peripheral blood mononuclear cells. Rather than being sequenced by the commercial service, samples from a few later patients were sequenced in-house on an Illumina MiSeq and processed with MiXCR.

The library relied on the immunoSEQ multiplex PCR assay. For most patients, high-throughput TCR-beta CDR3 sequencing of genomic DNA was performed by Adaptive Biotechnologies. From the authors' description of their analysis: Adaptive's ImmunoSEQ software was the source of the TCR sequencing data for around 20 patients, while a few other patients were processed with MiXCR and VDJtools. CDR3 nucleotide sequences shared between donor and recipient were removed because their origin could not be assigned. To count as alloreactive, a clone needed at least 2-fold expansion over unstimulated cells and a minimum CFSE-low frequency of 0.002% (template counts) or 0.001% (read counts). Mappable clones were those detected in sequenced pre-transplant spleen, lymph node, or MLR CFSE-low populations of the donor or recipient. Cumulative frequency of alloreactive clones was calculated as a percentage of all sequences weighted by copy number. TCRdb stores this immuneACCESS table with in-frame sequences only. Part of the clones is absent; in the studies checked, under half of the shortfall reflects unresolved V genes, and no reason is known for the rest. Clonal size and the V and J genes are those of that table, whereas D and trimming came from the DNA. The sample records some 25,000 clones, approximately 95% of which are singletons. Less than 0.55% of the sample is held by the ten biggest clonotypes.

Blood samples were collected up to 4 times in the first month after transplant and then at least monthly when available. About this clone itself: This receptor's antigen is unknown. No much larger clone exists at a distance of one base, and base qualities are not known.

V is pruned by 3 bases and J by 3 bases, leaving 7 bases of the junction without a gene match. The CDR3 sequence holds 15 residues, the cysteine and phenylalanine included. CDR3 DNA only is kept here, 45 bases in frame from base 1. The germline V gene gives CDR1 as SGHDT and CDR2 as YYEEEE. Findings and caveats that apply to the study as a whole: The conclusions were limited by the relatively low number and heterogeneity of the intestinal transplant patients. GvH clones were detected in recipient bone marrow, and some of these GvH clones were observed earlier in ileal mucosa or blood, consistent with an intestinal mucosal origin. Early after transplant, declines in HvG clones were associated with peak levels of circulating GvH clones. Patients with donor T cell macrochimerism had high GvH to HvG T cell clonal ratios in their allografts.

The clonotype comes from a human patient who received an intestinal transplant, so some T cells may come from the graft donor. The V and J segments used are TRBV5-6 and TRBJ2-7; the central 9 bases match TRBD1. The sequencing used PBMCs, collected 18 days after transplant. CDR3 region: CASSWAGTGLYEQYF. The nucleotide sequence reads as follows: TGTGCCAGCAGCTGGGCCGGGACAGGGCTCTACGAGCAGTACTTC.